The clone carrying this TCR beta chain was seen a single time. What it binds is not known. Deep level was the assay's run setting. Only in-frame clones appear in the TCRdb table, and some are missing; sequencing was by immunoSEQ multiplex PCR. The sample includes about 95,000 clones, 67% of them seen just once. The entry originates in a study of shared clonotypes between healthy human individuals. At the level of the study: CD4 naive and CD4 memory each took three plates per donor, while CD8 naive took two and CD8 memory one. Findings and caveats of the study: Several donors had 5% to 6.5% of their naive CD4 clonotypes in common.

The CDR3 contains 18 residues. The germline CDR1 and CDR2 sequences are MGHDK and SYGVNS. Trimming cost V 2 bases and J 5 bases; bases outside gene matches: 15. Sequencing used memory CD8+ T cells sorted from blood. The sample's subset: CD45RO+ cells pooled with CCR7-negative TemRA cells. The genes are TRBV25-1 and TRBJ1-1; 9 positions match TRBD1. The sequence was collected from a man aged 25 to 40 in good health. The CDR3 coding sequence is TGTGCCAGCAGTGAAGAGGGCCGGGACAGGGACTTTAGGACTGAAGCTTTCTTT. Encoded protein: CASSEEGRDRDFRTEAFF.